These T cell receptor beta chains were read from a single sample in a study of blood T cell repertoires in COVID-19. Assay: immunoSEQ multiplex PCR; the TCRdb copy retains only in-frame clones and omits some. This repertoire shows tens of thousands of clones, 70% to 90% found once; its top ten account for approximately 59%. The sequenced sample consisted of peripheral blood. The receptors stem from a man in his 70s with acute or convalescent COVID-19. CDR3s include the opening cysteine and the closing phenylalanine or tryptophan. The D gene is left open where the match is weak. Expanded clones are given a class, and other clones once, few, many or no size at all.

V	size	J	D	CDR3	DNA
TRBV6-2/TRBV6-3	-	TRBJ2-1	TRBD1	CASSYTRGRDEQFF	TGTGCCAGCAGTTACACCAGGGGGCGGGATGAGCAGTTCTTC
TRBV5-1	-	TRBJ2-7	TRBD2	CASTGTSGSYEQYF	TGCGCCAGCACCGGGACTAGCGGGAGCTACGAGCAGTACTTC
TRBV3-1/TRBV3-2	-	TRBJ2-1	TRBD2	CASMMAGGYNEQFF	TGTGCCAGCATGATGGCGGGGGGTTACAATGAGCAGTTCTTC
TRBV5-4	-	TRBJ1-3	TRBD1	CASSLPGQTGGWGNTIYF	TGTGCCAGCAGCTTACCTGGCCAGACAGGGGGTTGGGGAAACACCATATATTTT
TRBV12-3/TRBV12-4	-	TRBJ2-7	-	CASILTGAGEQYF	TGTGCCAGCATTCTAACAGGGGCGGGGGAGCAGTACTTC
TRBV7-2	-	TRBJ1-3	TRBD1	CASSLAVTGVLVGNTIYF	TGTGCCAGCAGCTTAGCAGTGACAGGGGTTCTCGTTGGAAACACCATATATTTT
TRBV4-1	few	TRBJ1-3	TRBD1	CASSTDQGAPIYF	TGCGCCAGCAGCACTGACCAGGGGGCACCCATATATTTT
TRBV2	-	TRBJ1-4	-	CASSPRETAFNEKLFF	TGTGCCAGCAGTCCTCGTGAGACAGCCTTTAATGAAAAACTGTTTTTT
TRBV28	-	TRBJ1-2	-	CASSFANNYGYTF	TGTGCCAGCAGTTTCGCTAATAACTATGGCTACACCTTC
TRBV9	-	TRBJ1-3	TRBD1	CASSPRRGRDTIYF	TGTGCCAGCAGCCCCCGGAGGGGGCGAGACACCATATATTTT
TRBV27	-	TRBJ2-1	TRBD2	CASSSLGLAANEQFF	TGTGCCAGCAGTTCACTCGGACTAGCGGCAAATGAGCAGTTCTTC
TRBV3-1/TRBV3-2	-	TRBJ1-6	-	CASSPLRGGNSPLHF	TGTGCCAGCAGCCCCCTCCGGGGTGGTAATTCACCCCTCCACTTT
TRBV24-1	-	TRBJ2-3	-	CATSVSGGTDTQYF	TGTGCCACCAGTGTATCGGGAGGCACAGATACGCAGTATTTT
TRBV6-2/TRBV6-3	-	TRBJ1-2	TRBD1	CASSKDRDYGYTF	TGTGCCAGCAGCAAGGACAGGGATTATGGCTACACCTTC
TRBV6-5	-	TRBJ1-5	-	CASSLGQFQPQHF	TGTGCCAGCAGCTTAGGACAATTTCAGCCCCAGCATTTT
TRBV13	-	TRBJ2-2	-	CASSLGVRGRGELFF	TGTGCCAGCAGCTTAGGAGTGCGGGGCCGGGGGGAGCTGTTTTTT
TRBV4-2	-	TRBJ1-4	-	CASSQDRAGEKLFF	TGTGCCAGCAGCCAAGATAGGGCGGGTGAAAAACTGTTTTTT
TRBV30	-	TRBJ1-2	-	CAWSVLNPSGYTF	TGTGCCTGGAGTGTATTAAATCCGAGTGGCTACACCTTC
TRBV19	-	TRBJ2-1	TRBD2	CASSTTRGTRVVGEQFF	TGTGCCAGTAGTACCACAAGGGGGACTAGAGTGGTCGGTGAGCAGTTCTTC
TRBV7-9	-	TRBJ1-2	-	CASSFGGAQGYTF	TGTGCCAGCAGCTTCGGAGGGGCGCAGGGCTACACCTTC